The present TCR beta chain was sequenced within a study of blood T cells in healthy people across ages. Points from the study as a whole: It was found that TCR beta diversity correlated strongly with the percentage of naive T cells.

Worth noting for this clonotype: The antigen is undetermined.

With a J-beta primer mix and a sample-barcoded 5' primer, a second PCR ran roughly 6 to 12 cycles. From the 5' RACE reads, TCRdb called clonotypes with MiXCR, one entry per CDR3 protein. The sample contains a few hundred thousand distinct CDR3 sequences, 45% to 60% of which appear only once. CDR3 length equals 11 residues. V shed 0 bases and J shed 9 bases, with 3 bases lying between them. From germline, CDR1 is SGHAT and CDR2 FQNNGV. The TCR comes from a man aged 60 to 75 in good health. Input material: blood. This chain connects TRBV11-2 to TRBJ2-4; D is ambiguous. The CDR3 nucleotides read TGTGCCAGCAGCTTAGACTTCATTCAGTACTTC. Encoded protein: CASSLDFIQYF.